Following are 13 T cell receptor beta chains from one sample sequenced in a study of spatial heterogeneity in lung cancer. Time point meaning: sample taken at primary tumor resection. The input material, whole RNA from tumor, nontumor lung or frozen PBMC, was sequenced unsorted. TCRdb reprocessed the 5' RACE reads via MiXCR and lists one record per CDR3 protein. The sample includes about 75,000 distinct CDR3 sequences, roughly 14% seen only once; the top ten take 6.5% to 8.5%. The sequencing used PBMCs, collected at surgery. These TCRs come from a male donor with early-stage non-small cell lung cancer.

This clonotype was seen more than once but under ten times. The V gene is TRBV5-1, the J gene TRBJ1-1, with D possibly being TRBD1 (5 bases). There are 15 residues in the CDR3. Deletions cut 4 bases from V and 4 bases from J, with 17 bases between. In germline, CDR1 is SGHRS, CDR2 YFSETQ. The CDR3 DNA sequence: TGCGCCAGCAGCCGTGAGGCAGGGCGAAGCACTGAAGCTTTCTTT. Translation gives CASSREAGRSTEAFF.

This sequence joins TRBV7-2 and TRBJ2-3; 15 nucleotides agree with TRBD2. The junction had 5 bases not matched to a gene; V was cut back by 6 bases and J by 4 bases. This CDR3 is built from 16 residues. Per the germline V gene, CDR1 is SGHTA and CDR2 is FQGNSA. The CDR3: CASSRTSGREADTQYF. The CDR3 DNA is TGTGCCAGCAGTAGGACTAGCGGGAGGGAAGCAGATACGCAGTATTTT.

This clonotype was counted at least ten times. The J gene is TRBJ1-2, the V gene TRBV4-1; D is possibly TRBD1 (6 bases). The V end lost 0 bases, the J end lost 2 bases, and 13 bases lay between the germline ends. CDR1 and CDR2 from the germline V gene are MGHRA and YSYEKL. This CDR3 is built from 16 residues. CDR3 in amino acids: CASSQELRGPNYGYTF. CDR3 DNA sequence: TGCGCCAGCAGCCAAGAATTGCGGGGGCCAAACTATGGCTACACCTTC.

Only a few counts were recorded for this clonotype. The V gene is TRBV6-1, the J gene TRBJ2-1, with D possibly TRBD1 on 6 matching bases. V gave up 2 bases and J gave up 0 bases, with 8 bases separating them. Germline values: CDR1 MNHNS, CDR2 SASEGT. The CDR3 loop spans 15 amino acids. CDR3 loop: CASSEQGPSYNEQFF. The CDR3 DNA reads TGTGCCAGCAGTGAACAGGGGCCCTCCTACAATGAGCAGTTCTTC.

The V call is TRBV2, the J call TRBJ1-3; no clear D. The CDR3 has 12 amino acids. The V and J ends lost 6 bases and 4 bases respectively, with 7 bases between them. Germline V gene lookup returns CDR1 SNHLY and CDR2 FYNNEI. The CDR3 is CASRDRGNTIYF. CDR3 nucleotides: TGTGCCAGCAGAGACCGAGGAAACACCATATATTTT.

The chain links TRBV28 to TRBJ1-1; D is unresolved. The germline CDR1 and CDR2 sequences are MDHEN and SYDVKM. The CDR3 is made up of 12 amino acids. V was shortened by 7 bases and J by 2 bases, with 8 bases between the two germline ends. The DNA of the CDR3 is TGTGCCAGCACGCCCCCCAACACTGAAGCTTTCTTT. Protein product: CASTPPNTEAFF.

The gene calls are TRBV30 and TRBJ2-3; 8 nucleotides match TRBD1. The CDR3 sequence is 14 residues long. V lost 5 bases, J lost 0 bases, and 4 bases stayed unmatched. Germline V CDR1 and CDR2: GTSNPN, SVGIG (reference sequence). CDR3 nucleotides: TGTGCCTGGGTAGACAGGGGCAGCACAGATACGCAGTATTTT. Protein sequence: CAWVDRGSTDTQYF.

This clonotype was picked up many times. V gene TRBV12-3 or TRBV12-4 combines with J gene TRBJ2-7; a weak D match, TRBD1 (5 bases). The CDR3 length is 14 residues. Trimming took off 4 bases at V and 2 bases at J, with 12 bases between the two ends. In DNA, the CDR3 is TGTGCCAGCAGTTCGCCGACAGTACCCTACGAGCAGTACTTC. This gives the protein CASSSPTVPYEQYF.

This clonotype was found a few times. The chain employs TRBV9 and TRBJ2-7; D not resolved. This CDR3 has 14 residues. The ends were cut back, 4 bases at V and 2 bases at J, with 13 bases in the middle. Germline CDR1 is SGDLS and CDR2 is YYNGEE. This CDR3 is CASSPAIGAYEQYF. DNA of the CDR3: TGTGCCAGCAGCCCCGCCATTGGTGCCTACGAGCAGTACTTC.

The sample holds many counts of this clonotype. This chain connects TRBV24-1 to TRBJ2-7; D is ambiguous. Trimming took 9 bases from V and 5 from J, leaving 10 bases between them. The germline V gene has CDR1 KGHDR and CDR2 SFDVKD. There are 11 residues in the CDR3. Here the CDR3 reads CATPPDHEQYF. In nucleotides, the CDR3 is TGTGCCACCCCACCGGATCACGAGCAGTACTTC.

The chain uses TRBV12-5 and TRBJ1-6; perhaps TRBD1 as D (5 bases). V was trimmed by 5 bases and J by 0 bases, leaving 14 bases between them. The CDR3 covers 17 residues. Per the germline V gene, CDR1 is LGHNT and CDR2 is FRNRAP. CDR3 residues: CASGLPQGSSYNSPLHF. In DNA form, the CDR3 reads TGTGCTAGTGGTCTACCCCAGGGAAGCTCCTATAATTCACCCCTCCACTTT.

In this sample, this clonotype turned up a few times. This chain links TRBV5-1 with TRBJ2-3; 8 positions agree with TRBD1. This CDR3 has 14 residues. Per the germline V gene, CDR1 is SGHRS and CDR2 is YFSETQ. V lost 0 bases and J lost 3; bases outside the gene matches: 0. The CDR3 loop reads CASSLGTGTDTQYF. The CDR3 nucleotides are TGCGCCAGCAGCTTGGGGACAGGGACAGATACGCAGTATTTT.

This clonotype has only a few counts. This chain's CDR3 is CASSRQGRRETQYF. The CDR3 nucleotides are TGTGCCAGCAGTCGACAGGGACGGCGAGAGACCCAGTACTTC. The chain couples TRBV6-5 to TRBJ2-5, with TRBD1 matching over 7 bases. From germline, CDR1 is MNHEY and CDR2 SVGAGI. Trimming took 5 bases from V and 4 from J; bases not matched to a gene: 7. The CDR3 runs 14 residues.